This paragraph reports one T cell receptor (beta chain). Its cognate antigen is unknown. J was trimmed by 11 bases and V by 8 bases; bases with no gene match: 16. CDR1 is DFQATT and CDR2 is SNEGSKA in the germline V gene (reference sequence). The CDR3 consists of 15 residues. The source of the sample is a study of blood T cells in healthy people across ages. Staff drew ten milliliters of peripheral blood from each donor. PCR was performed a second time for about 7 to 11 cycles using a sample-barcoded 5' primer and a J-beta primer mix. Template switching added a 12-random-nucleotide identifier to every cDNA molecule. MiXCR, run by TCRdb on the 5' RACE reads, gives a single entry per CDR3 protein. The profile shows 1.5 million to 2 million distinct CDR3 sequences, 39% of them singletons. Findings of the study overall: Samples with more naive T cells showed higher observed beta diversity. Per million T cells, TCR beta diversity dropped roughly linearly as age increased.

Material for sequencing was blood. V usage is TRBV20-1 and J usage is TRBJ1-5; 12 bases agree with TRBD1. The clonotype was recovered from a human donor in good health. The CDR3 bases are TGCAGTCCCAAGGGACAGGGGGCCTTCGGGCAGGCCCAGCATTTT. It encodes CSPKGQGAFGQAQHF.